Following are 11 T cell receptor beta chains from one sample sequenced in a study of technical replicates of blood from several donors. Here immunoSEQ multiplex PCR was the method, and the copy in TCRdb shows in-frame clones only, minus some. The profile shows approximately 73,000 clones, approximately 95% of them singletons. The sequenced sample consisted of T cells isolated from PBMCs. The receptors here all came from a human donor in good health.

This clone was seen just once. The rearrangement uses TRBV9 and TRBJ2-1; 12 bases fit TRBD2. The ends lost 2 bases at V and 2 bases at J; junction bases unmatched: 5. The V gene's germline CDR1 is SGDLS and CDR2 YYNGEE. The CDR3 runs 17 residues. As DNA, the CDR3 is TGTGCCAGCAGCGTTCCCACTAGCGGGGGGACCTACAATGAGCAGTTCTTC. Its translation: CASSVPTSGGTYNEQFF.

The rearrangement joins TRBV5-1 to TRBJ1-2; D may be TRBD1 (6 bases). Germline CDR1 SGHRS, CDR2 YFSETQ. V lost 4 bases and J 4 bases, leaving 23 bases between the germline ends. This CDR3 spans 17 amino acids. CDR3 in DNA: TGCGCCAGCAGCCCGGAGTCGCGGGGGCCGGCGGTCTATGGCTACACCTTC. Translation: CASSPESRGPAVYGYTF. Based on the CDR3 plus reference TRBV5-1 and TRBJ1-2, the full variable domain is KAGVTQTPRYLIKTRGQQVTLSCSPISGHRSVSWYQQTPGQGLQFLFEYFSETQRNKGNFPGRFSGRQFSNSRSEMNVSTLELGDSALYLCASSPESRGPAVYGYTFGSGTRLTVV.

J is TRBJ2-2 and V is TRBV5-1; 8 bases are a match to TRBD2. The V gene's germline CDR1 is SGHRS and CDR2 YFSETQ. The J segment lost 5 bases and the V segment lost 0 bases, leaving 6 bases of the junction unmatched. CDR3 size: 16 residues. CDR3 coding DNA: TGCGCCAGCAGCTTGGACGGGGGGGCCGGAACCGGGGAGCTGTTTTTT. This sequence encodes CASSLDGGAGTGELFF. The variable domain in full, with the rest retrieved from reference TRBV5-1 and TRBJ2-2, is KAGVTQTPRYLIKTRGQQVTLSCSPISGHRSVSWYQQTPGQGLQFLFEYFSETQRNKGNFPGRFSGRQFSNSRSEMNVSTLELGDSALYLCASSLDGGAGTGELFFGEGSRLTVL.

The rearrangement uses TRBV27 and TRBJ1-1; 12 positions match TRBD1. Germline assignment: CDR1 MNHEY and CDR2 SMNVEV (reference sequence). The junction had 10 bases not matched to a gene; V was cut back by 6 bases and J by 2 bases. The CDR3 totals 17 residues. The CDR3 region has the DNA TGTGCCAGCAGATGGGCGGGACAGGGGGCCCCTAACACTGAAGCTTTCTTT. This codes for CASRWAGQGAPNTEAFF.

V gene TRBV27 combines with J gene TRBJ1-4, with a weak D call TRBD1 (6 bases). The CDR3 contains 17 residues. Germline CDR1 is MNHEY and CDR2 is SMNVEV (reference sequence). The ends were cut back, 3 bases at V and 0 bases at J, with 14 bases in the middle. The CDR3 bases are TGTGCCAGCAGTTTCGGGGGAGGGGGTCCAACTAATGAAAAACTGTTTTTT. Its protein is CASSFGGGGPTNEKLFF.

This chain uses TRBV28 with TRBJ2-7; D is perhaps TRBD2 (6 bases). Germline loops: CDR1 MDHEN, CDR2 SYDVKM. Between the trimmed V and J ends, which lost 3 bases and 5 bases, there was a span of 17 bases. The length of the CDR3 is 15 residues. The CDR3 loop reads CASSLQVLGGNEQYF. CDR3 sequence (DNA): TGTGCCAGCAGTTTGCAGGTACTAGGAGGGAACGAGCAGTACTTC.

This sequence joins TRBV10-3 and TRBJ1-1; 9 nucleotides agree with TRBD1. This CDR3 region has 13 residues. Germline CDR1 is ENHRY and CDR2 is SYGVKD. The J segment lost 4 bases and the V segment lost 4 bases, leaving 1 base of the junction unmatched. The CDR3 spells CAISGQGVTEAFF. The CDR3 DNA reads as TGTGCCATCAGTGGACAGGGGGTCACTGAAGCTTTCTTT.

The CDR3 bases are TGCGCCAGCAGTTTTATCCCGGGACAGGGAGATGGCTACACCTTC. Translating gives CASSFIPGQGDGYTF. The J gene is TRBJ1-2, the V gene TRBV5-1, with 9 nucleotides matching TRBD1. Trimming cost V 5 bases and J 6 bases; bases outside gene matches: 11. The germline V gene encodes CDR1 SGHRS and CDR2 YFSETQ. The CDR3 runs to 15 residues.

V usage is TRBV18 and J usage is TRBJ1-1; D unresolved. Trimming removed 6 bases at V and 1 base at J, with 9 bases between. The germline gives CDR1 KGHSH, CDR2 LQKENI. This CDR3 is built from 13 residues. In nucleotides, the CDR3 is TGTGCCAGCTCGGCGGCAGCGAACACTGAAGCTTTCTTT. Translating it yields CASSAAANTEAFF. Drawing the rest from reference TRBV18 and TRBJ1-1, the complete variable domain is NAGVMQNPRHLVRRRGQEARLRCSPMKGHSHVYWYRQLPEEGLKFMVYLQKENIIDESGMPKERFSAEFPKEGPSILRIQQVVRGDSAAYFCASSAAANTEAFFGQGTRLTVV.

Details on this clone: Compared with germline, one end of the junction differs, possibly owing to a read error. The chain links TRBV20-1 to TRBJ2-7; D not certain. Per the germline V gene, CDR1 is DFQATT and CDR2 is SNEGSKA (reference sequence). The CDR3 has 10 residues. The CDR3 protein is CSASAIPLRF. CDR3 DNA sequence: TGCAGTGCTAGTGCTATCCCCCTCCGGTTC.

V usage is TRBV6-9 and J usage is TRBJ2-7; D possibly corresponds to TRBD1 (5 bases). The CDR3 covers 13 residues. Between the trimmed V and J ends, which lost 10 bases and 1 base, there was a span of 14 bases. Germline-derived CDR1 and CDR2 are MNHGY and SVAAGI. CDR3 DNA: TGTGCCACCGACATAGGACATTCCTACGAGCAGTACTTC. It codes for CATDIGHSYEQYF.